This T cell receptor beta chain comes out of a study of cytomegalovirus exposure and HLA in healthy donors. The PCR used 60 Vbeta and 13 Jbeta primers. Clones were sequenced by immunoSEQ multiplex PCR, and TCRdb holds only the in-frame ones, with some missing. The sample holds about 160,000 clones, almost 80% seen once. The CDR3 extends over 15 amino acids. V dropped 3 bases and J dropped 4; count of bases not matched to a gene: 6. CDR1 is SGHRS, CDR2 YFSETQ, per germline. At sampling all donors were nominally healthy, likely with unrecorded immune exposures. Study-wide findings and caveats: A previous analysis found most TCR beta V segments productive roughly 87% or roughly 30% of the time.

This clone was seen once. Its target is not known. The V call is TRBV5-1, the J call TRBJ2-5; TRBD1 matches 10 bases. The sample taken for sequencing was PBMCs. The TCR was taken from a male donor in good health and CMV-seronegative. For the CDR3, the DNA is TGCGCCAGCAGCTCGGGGACAGGGGACGCAGAGACCCAGTACTTC. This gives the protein CASSSGTGDAETQYF.